The 17 T cell receptor beta chains below were found in one sample sequenced in a study of a mutant IDH1 vaccine in newly diagnosed glioma. Generated by immunoSEQ multiplex PCR, the TCRdb table keeps only in-frame clones and is missing some. In the table there are approximately 32,000 clones, approximately 89% of which are singletons. These receptors' antigens are unknown. As to time point: week 47, end of study. It was 300 ug of mutant IDH1 20-mer peptide that made up each vaccine dose, given with topical imiquimod. The source was PBMCs, collected from a glioma patient whose treatment included an IDH1 peptide vaccine. The receptors come from a man aged 40-49 years with glioma.

This chain links TRBV6-1 with TRBJ2-5; 9 nucleotides match TRBD1. CDR3 size: 17 residues. With 4 bases clipped from V and 4 bases from J, the junction kept 13 bases outside the gene matches. Germline V gene lookup returns CDR1 MNHNS and CDR2 SASEGT. CDR3 amino acids: CASSANVHRGLGETQYF. The CDR3 DNA follows: TGTGCCAGCAGTGCGAATGTACACAGGGGGCTAGGAGAGACCCAGTACTTC.

The V call is TRBV6-5, the J call TRBJ2-6; no clear D. Per germline, CDR1 MNHEY and CDR2 SVGAGI. V lost 2 bases, J lost 1 base, and 6 bases lay in between. The CDR3 runs 15 residues. The CDR3 spells CASSYAASGANVLTF. The CDR3 coding sequence is TGTGCCAGCAGTTACGCAGCTTCTGGGGCCAACGTCCTGACTTTC.

The count of this clone is one. The chain carries TRBV29-1 and TRBJ2-3, with 10 bases identical to TRBD2. The CDR3 runs 17 residues. Unmatched junction bases numbered 9, after V lost 1 base and J lost 2 bases. Germline assignment: CDR1 SQVTM and CDR2 ANQGSEA. The CDR3 sequence: CSVEGIFTSGVTDTQYF. In DNA form, the CDR3 reads TGCAGCGTTGAAGGAATATTCACTAGCGGGGTCACAGATACGCAGTATTTT.

The chain joins TRBV5-1 to TRBJ2-2; D remains ambiguous. V dropped 0 bases and J dropped 2 bases, with 8 bases sitting between them. This CDR3 is built from 15 residues. Germline values: CDR1 SGHRS, CDR2 YFSETQ. The CDR3 DNA sequence: TGCGCCAGCAGCTTGGCTGCGACCAACACCGGGGAGCTGTTTTTT. Translating it yields CASSLAATNTGELFF.

The chain joins TRBV11-2 to TRBJ2-3, with TRBD2 matching over 8 bases. With V trimmed by 3 bases and J by 4 bases, 6 bases remained unmatched. The CDR3 is 15 amino acids. The germline V gene encodes CDR1 SGHAT and CDR2 FQNNGV. The CDR3 DNA reads as TGTGCCAGCAGCTTTCGGGGGGGCTCTGCAGATACGCAGTATTTT. Translating gives CASSFRGGSADTQYF. The full variable domain, rest sourced from reference TRBV11-2 and TRBJ2-3, is EAGVAQSPRYKIIEKRQSVAFWCNPISGHATLYWYQQILGQGPKLLIQFQNNGVVDDSQLPKDRFSAERLKGVDSTLKIQPAKLEDSAVYLCASSFRGGSADTQYFGPGTRLTVL.

The rearrangement joins TRBV10-3 to TRBJ2-3, with TRBD2 matching over 8 bases. CDR1 and CDR2 (germline): ENHRY, SYGVKD. This CDR3 region has 14 residues. The junction had 8 bases not matched to a gene; V was cut back by 4 bases and J by 8 bases. The CDR3 DNA sequence: TGTGCCATCAGTGTGCGGGGGGCGGAGGGTACGCAGTATTTT. Its translation is CAISVRGAEGTQYF.

This chain joins TRBV29-1 and TRBJ1-3, with D possibly matching TRBD1 (6 bases). The CDR3 totals 13 residues. Trimming removed 5 bases at V and 1 base at J, with 9 bases between. Germline loops: CDR1 SQVTM, CDR2 ANQGSEA. The CDR3 nucleotides read TGCAGCGTTCGAGGGGGATCTGGAAACACCATATATTTT. Protein sequence: CSVRGGSGNTIYF.

The V and J genes are TRBV7-2 and TRBJ2-6; no firm D call. This CDR3 has 17 residues. Germline CDR1 and CDR2: SGHTA and FQGNSA. The germline V and J ends were trimmed by 4 bases and 0 bases, with 13 bases remaining between them. CDR3 region: CASSSSAGSSGANVLTF. Here the CDR3 DNA reads TGTGCCAGCAGCTCCTCGGCCGGTAGCTCTGGGGCCAACGTCCTGACTTTC.

This clone was observed a handful of times. The chain carries TRBV6-1 and TRBJ1-4; 10 bases match TRBD1. The CDR3 sequence is 14 residues long. The V gene's germline CDR1 is MNHNS and CDR2 SASEGT. Germline trimming cut 1 base from V and 7 bases from J; bases unmatched to any gene: 0. In nucleotides, the CDR3 is TGTGCCAGCAGTGAAGGGACAGGGGGTGAAAAACTGTTTTTT. Its translation: CASSEGTGGEKLFF.

The genes are TRBV27 and TRBJ1-1; 7 bases map to TRBD1. V shed 5 bases, J shed 4 bases, and the junction held 13 bases outside the gene matches. Germline V lookup: CDR1 MNHEY, CDR2 SMNVEV (reference sequence). The CDR3 is 16 amino acids. CDR3 residues: CASSPTGVRQLTEAFF. The DNA of the CDR3 is TGTGCCAGCAGTCCCACAGGGGTACGACAACTCACTGAAGCTTTCTTT.

This chain connects TRBV14 to TRBJ2-1, with a tentative D call TRBD2 (6 bases). CDR1 and CDR2 (germline): SGHDN, FVKESK. V was cut by 1 base and J by 4 bases, with 17 bases left in between. The CDR3 runs 17 residues. CDR3 region: CASSQAWRDSKYNEQFF. DNA of the CDR3: TGTGCCAGCAGCCAAGCGTGGCGGGACTCCAAGTACAATGAGCAGTTCTTC.

The rearrangement joins TRBV4-1 to TRBJ2-1; the match to TRBD1 covers 8 bases. The germline gives CDR1 MGHRA, CDR2 YSYEKL. Trimming cost V 3 bases and J 3 bases; bases outside gene matches: 7. This CDR3 spans 16 amino acids. CDR3 loop: CASSQTTGALYNEQFF. For the CDR3, the DNA is TGCGCCAGCAGCCAGACGACAGGGGCTCTCTACAATGAGCAGTTCTTC.

V gene TRBV7-2 combines with J gene TRBJ2-7; D is unresolved. CDR1 is SGHTA, CDR2 FQGNSA, per germline. V gave up 6 bases and J gave up 6 bases, with 18 bases separating them. This CDR3 is 14 amino acids long. The CDR3 coding sequence is TGTGCCAGCAGTCCCTCCCCGGGTCCCGGCGAGCAGTACTTC. Translation gives CASSPSPGPGEQYF. Supplemented by reference TRBV7-2 and TRBJ2-7, the full variable domain reads GAGVSQSPSNKVTEKGKDVELRCDPISGHTALYWYRQSLGQGLEFLIYFQGNSAPDKSGLPSDRFSAERTGGSVSTLTIQRTQQEDSAVYLCASSPSPGPGEQYFGPGTRLTVT.

The gene calls are TRBV11-2 and TRBJ1-1, with no clear D. The CDR3 spans 15 residues. V lost 0 bases and J 2 bases, leaving 10 bases between the germline ends. Germline V lookup: CDR1 SGHAT, CDR2 FQNNGV. The CDR3 protein is CASSLDPSPNTEAFF. CDR3 nucleotide sequence: TGTGCCAGCAGCTTAGATCCTTCCCCCAACACTGAAGCTTTCTTT.

This chain uses TRBV5-4 with TRBJ1-2, with a weak D call TRBD1 (6 bases). Germline V gene sequence: CDR1 SGHNT, CDR2 YYREEE (reference sequence). This CDR3 region has 15 residues. Trimming removed 0 bases from V and 2 bases from J, with 11 bases in between. The DNA of the CDR3 is TGTGCCAGCAGCTTGGGAACAGGGACCAACTATGGCTACACCTTC. It is translated as CASSLGTGTNYGYTF. Filled out from reference TRBV5-4 and TRBJ1-2, the complete variable domain reads ETGVTQSPTHLIKTRGQQVTLRCSSQSGHNTVSWYQQALGQGPQFIFQYYREEENGRGNFPPRFSGLQFPNYSSELNVNALELDDSALYLCASSLGTGTNYGYTFGSGTRLTVV.

The V gene is TRBV7-2, the J gene TRBJ2-5, with D tentatively TRBD2 (5 bases). The V end was cut by 5 bases, the J end by 4 bases, with 14 bases between. The CDR3 loop spans 14 amino acids. CDR1 and CDR2 (germline): SGHTA, FQGNSA. The CDR3 here is CASSPSGGGETQYF. As DNA, the CDR3 is TGTGCCAGCAGCCCCAGCGGAGGCGGAGAGACCCAGTACTTC.

The V call is TRBV5-1, the J call TRBJ1-1; D remains ambiguous. CDR3 size: 14 residues. The V gene's germline CDR1 is SGHRS and CDR2 YFSETQ. The ends were cut back, 2 bases at V and 2 bases at J, with 10 bases in the middle. The CDR3 spells CASSFELFNTEAFF. The CDR3 coding sequence is TGCGCCAGCAGCTTTGAGCTATTTAACACTGAAGCTTTCTTT. Complete variable domain (other parts from reference TRBV5-1 and TRBJ1-1): KAGVTQTPRYLIKTRGQQVTLSCSPISGHRSVSWYQQTPGQGLQFLFEYFSETQRNKGNFPGRFSGRQFSNSRSEMNVSTLELGDSALYLCASSFELFNTEAFFGQGTRLTVV.